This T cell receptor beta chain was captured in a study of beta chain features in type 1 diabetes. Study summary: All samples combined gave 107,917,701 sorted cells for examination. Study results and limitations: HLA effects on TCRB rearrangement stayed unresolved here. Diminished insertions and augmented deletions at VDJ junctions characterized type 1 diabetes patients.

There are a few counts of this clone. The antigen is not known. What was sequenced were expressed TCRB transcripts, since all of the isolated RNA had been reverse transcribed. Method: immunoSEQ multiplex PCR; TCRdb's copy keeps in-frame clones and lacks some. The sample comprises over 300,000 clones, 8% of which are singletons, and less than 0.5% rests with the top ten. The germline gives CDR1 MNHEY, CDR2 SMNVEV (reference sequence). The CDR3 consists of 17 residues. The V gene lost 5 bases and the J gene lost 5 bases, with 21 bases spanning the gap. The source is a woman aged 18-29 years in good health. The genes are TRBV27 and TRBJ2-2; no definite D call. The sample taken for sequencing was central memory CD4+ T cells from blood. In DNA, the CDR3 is TGTGCCAGCAGTAAAAGGACCTCATCACAGCCTACCGGGGAGCTGTTTTTT. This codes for CASSKRTSSQPTGELFF.